The text below deals with one TCR beta chain. Its cognate antigen is unknown. Time point in this sample: patch test 1, 2 weeks after DPC sensitization. Treatment reported: therapeutic diphenylcyclopropenone sensitization with weekly scalp DPC. This sample stems from a study of human T cells and chemical hapten exposure. Study-wide findings and caveats: The formation of large CDR3 similarity clusters by expanded TCRs significantly exceeded that of controls.

Original data processing: Per-sample TCR counts ranged from roughly 23,224 to 750,000, median 95,638. TCRdb passed the RACE reads through MiXCR, listing each CDR3 protein once. What appears here as the V and J calls and clone size reflects TCRdb's work, not the paper's. The data contain fewer than 95,000 distinct CDR3 sequences, roughly 10% of them singletons. V lost 7 bases, J lost 10 bases, and 14 bases lay in between. Germline CDR1 ENHRY, CDR2 SYGVKD. The CDR3 extends over 12 amino acids. The TCR was taken from a man in his forties with alopecia areata. Some clones in this sample may be carry-over from other donors' samples. This sample comprised whole blood, obtained in connection with sensitization to the hapten diphenylcyclopropenone (DPC). This chain connects TRBV10-3 to TRBJ2-1; no clear D gene. The CDR3 region has the DNA TGTGCCATCAAAGGATTAGTTCTCGAGCAGTTCTTC. Translation: CAIKGLVLEQFF.